The clone carrying this TCR beta chain was counted between two and nine times. The data were taken from a study of radiotherapy plus CTLA-4 blockade in lung cancer. Study-level information: Objective responses arose in 15% to 20% of patients, and approximately 31% experienced disease control.

Focal radiation plus CTLA-4 blockade with ipilimumab was administered to patients who had chemo-refractory metastatic non-small-cell lung cancer. Sequenced by immunoSEQ multiplex PCR; TCRdb stores in-frame clones only, minus some. This sample has more than 55,000 clones, with around 79% found just once. This clonotype was sampled from a human donor with non-small cell lung cancer who had a complete response to radiotherapy plus ipilimumab. The source material was peripheral blood, sampled from a patient treated with radiotherapy plus ipilimumab.

The CDR3 is CATSRQGYSGNTIYF. CDR3 sequence (DNA): TGTGCCACCAGCAGACAGGGATACTCTGGAAACACCATATATTTT. The chain employs TRBV15 and TRBJ1-3; tentative D call: TRBD1 (5 bases). This CDR3 comprises 15 residues. The germline CDR1 and CDR2 sequences are LNHNV and YYDKDF (reference sequence). The V end lost 2 bases, the J end lost 0 bases, and 8 bases lay between the germline ends.